This TCR beta chain stems from a study of T cell repertoires in cytomegalovirus infection. Study details: Public TCR beta signature analysis indicated the presence of both CMV infection and matching HLA type. Study-wide findings and caveats: In two of eight donors, the top clonotype was HLA-C-restricted CMV-specific. The cumulative frequency of public TCR beta families identified carriers of CMV plus the relevant HLA.

TCRdb reprocessed the reads via MiXCR and lists one record per CDR3 protein. The sample has 150,000 or so distinct CDR3 sequences; under 8% are singletons. Trimming cost V 4 bases and J 4 bases, with 22 bases left between them. CDR3 length equals 17 residues. Concerning this clonotype: The antigen remains unidentified.

The TCR comes from a human donor in good health (CMV status not recorded). Some clones in this sample may be carry-over from other donors' samples. The rearrangement joins TRBV12-3 or TRBV12-4 to TRBJ1-1, with a tentative D call TRBD1 (5 bases). Sequencing was carried out using PBMCs. CDR3 in DNA: TGTGCCAGCAGTTCGGCCCTTGGTTCTCCGAGGGGCACTGAAGCTTTCTTT. Protein sequence: CASSSALGSPRGTEAFF.